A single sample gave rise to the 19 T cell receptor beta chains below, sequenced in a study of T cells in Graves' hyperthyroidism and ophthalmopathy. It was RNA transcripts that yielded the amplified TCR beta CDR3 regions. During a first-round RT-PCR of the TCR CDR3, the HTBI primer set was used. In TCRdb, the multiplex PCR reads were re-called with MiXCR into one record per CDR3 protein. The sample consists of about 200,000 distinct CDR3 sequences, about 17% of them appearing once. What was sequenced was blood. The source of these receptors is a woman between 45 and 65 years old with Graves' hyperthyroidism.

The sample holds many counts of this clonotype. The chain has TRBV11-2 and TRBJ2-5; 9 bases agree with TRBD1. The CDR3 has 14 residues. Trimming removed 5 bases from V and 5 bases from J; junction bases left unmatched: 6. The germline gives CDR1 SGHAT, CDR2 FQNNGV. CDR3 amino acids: CASSGDRDGETQYF. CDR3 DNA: TGTGCCAGCAGCGGGGACAGGGACGGCGAGACCCAGTACTTC.

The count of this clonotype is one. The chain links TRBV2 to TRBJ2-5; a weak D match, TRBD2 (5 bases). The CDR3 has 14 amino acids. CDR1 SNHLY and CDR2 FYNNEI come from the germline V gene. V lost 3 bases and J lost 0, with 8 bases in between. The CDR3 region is CASSDRRNQETQYF. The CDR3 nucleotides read TGTGCCAGCAGTGATAGGAGGAACCAAGAGACCCAGTACTTC.

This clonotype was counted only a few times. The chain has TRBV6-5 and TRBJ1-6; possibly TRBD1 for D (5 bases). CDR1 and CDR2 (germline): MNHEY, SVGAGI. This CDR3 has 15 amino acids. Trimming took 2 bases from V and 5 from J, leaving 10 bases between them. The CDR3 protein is CASSYDSPHNSPLHF. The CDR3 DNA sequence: TGTGCCAGCAGTTACGACAGCCCCCATAATTCACCCCTCCACTTT.

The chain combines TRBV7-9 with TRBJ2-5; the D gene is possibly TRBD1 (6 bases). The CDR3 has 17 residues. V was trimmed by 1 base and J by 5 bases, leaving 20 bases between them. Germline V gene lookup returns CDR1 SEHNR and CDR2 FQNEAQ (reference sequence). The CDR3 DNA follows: TGTGCCAGCAGCTTAGATTTGACAGGACCACAATGGGAGACCCAGTACTTC. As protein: CASSLDLTGPQWETQYF.

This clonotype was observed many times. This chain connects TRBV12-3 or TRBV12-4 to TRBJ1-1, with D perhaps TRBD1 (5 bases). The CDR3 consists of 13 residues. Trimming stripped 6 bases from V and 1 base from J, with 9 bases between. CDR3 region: CASSTTGNTEAFF. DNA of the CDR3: TGTGCCAGCAGCACAACAGGGAACACTGAAGCTTTCTTT.

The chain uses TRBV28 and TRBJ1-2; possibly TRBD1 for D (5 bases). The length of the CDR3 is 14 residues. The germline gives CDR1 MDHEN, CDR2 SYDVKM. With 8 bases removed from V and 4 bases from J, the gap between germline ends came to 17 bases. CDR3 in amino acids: CASSGGLLSYGYTF. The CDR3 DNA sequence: TGTGCCAGCTCCGGGGGACTCCTAAGCTATGGCTACACCTTC.

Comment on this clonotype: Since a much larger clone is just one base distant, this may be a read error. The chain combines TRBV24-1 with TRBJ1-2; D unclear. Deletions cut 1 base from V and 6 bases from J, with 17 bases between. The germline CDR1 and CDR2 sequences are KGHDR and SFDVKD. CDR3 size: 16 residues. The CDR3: CATSDFLRTIPHGYTF. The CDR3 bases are TGTGCCACCAGTGATTTCCTTAGGACTATCCCCCATGGCTACACCTTC.

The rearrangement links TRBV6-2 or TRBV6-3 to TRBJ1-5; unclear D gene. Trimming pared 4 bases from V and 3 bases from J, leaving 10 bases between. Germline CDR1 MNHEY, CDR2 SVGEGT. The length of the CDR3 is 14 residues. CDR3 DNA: TGTGCCAGCAGTTGGGGAGGGAACAATCAGCCCCAGCATTTT. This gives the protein CASSWGGNNQPQHF.

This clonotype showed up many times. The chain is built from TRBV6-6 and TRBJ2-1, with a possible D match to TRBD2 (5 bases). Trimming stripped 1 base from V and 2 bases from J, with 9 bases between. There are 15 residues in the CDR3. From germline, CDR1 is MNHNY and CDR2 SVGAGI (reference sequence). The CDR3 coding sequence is TGTGCCAGCAGTTACTTGCTAGCCCCCTACAATGAGCAGTTCTTC. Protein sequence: CASSYLLAPYNEQFF.

CDR3 nucleotides: TGTGCCAGCAGCTTTTCGCAGGGAAGTGCTCAGCCCCAGCATTTT. This codes for CASSFSQGSAQPQHF. This chain links TRBV7-2 with TRBJ1-5, with D perhaps TRBD1 (5 bases). V lost 3 bases and J 6 bases, leaving 15 bases between the germline ends. Germline V gene sequence: CDR1 SGHTA, CDR2 FQGNSA. This CDR3 is 15 amino acids long.

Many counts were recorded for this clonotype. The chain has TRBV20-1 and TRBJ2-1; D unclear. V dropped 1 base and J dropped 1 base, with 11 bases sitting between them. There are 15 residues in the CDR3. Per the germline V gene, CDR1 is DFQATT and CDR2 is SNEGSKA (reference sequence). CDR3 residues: CSARVGGYSYNEQFF. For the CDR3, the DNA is TGCAGTGCTAGAGTCGGCGGATATTCCTACAATGAGCAGTTCTTC.

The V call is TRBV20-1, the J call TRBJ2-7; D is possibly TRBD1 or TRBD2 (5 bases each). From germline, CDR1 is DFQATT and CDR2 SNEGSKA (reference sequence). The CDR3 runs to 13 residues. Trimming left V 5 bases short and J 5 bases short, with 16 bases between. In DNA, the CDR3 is TGCAGTGCTGACGGGACCGAGTTTCACGAGCAGTACTTC. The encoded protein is CSADGTEFHEQYF.

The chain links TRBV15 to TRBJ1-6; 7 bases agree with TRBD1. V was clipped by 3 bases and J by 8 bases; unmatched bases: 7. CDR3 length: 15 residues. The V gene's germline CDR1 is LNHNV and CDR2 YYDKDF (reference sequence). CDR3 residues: CATSSPTGVYSPLHF. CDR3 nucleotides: TGTGCCACCAGCAGCCCCACAGGGGTCTATTCACCCCTCCACTTT.

DNA of the CDR3: TGTGCCAGCAGTTTAACCTGGGACAGTCCAAATGAAAAACTGTTTTTT. Translating it yields CASSLTWDSPNEKLFF. J is TRBJ1-4 and V is TRBV28, with 7 bases matching TRBD1. Germline V gene lookup returns CDR1 MDHEN and CDR2 SYDVKM. V trimming: 2 bases; J trimming: 5 bases; junction bases outside the gene matches: 8. The CDR3 contains 16 residues.

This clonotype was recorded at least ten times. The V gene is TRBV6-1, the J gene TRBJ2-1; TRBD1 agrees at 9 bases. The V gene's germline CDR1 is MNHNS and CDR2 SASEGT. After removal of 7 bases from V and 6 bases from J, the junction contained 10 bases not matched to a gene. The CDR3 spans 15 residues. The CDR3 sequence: CASTDRDREANEQFF. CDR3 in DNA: TGTGCCAGCACCGACCGGGACAGGGAGGCCAATGAGCAGTTCTTC.

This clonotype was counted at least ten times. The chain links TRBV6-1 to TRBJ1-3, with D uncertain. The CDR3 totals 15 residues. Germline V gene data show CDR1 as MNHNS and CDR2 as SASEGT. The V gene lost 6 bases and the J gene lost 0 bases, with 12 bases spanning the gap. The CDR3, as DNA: TGTGCCAGCAGCGCGACATTAAGCTCTGGAAACACCATATATTTT. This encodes CASSATLSSGNTIYF.

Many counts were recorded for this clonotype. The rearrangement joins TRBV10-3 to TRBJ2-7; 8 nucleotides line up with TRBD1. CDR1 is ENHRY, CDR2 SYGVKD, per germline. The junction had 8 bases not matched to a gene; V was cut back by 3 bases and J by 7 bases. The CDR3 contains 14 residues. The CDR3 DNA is TGTGCCATCAGTGATGCAGGGGGCAAGAAGGAGCAGTACTTC. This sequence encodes CAISDAGGKKEQYF.

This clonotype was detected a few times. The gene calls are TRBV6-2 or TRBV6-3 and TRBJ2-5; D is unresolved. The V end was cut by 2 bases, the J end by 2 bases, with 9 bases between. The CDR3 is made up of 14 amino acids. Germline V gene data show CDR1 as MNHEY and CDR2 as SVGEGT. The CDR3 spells CASSYQVLQETQYF. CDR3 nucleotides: TGTGCCAGCAGTTACCAGGTTCTACAAGAGACCCAGTACTTC.

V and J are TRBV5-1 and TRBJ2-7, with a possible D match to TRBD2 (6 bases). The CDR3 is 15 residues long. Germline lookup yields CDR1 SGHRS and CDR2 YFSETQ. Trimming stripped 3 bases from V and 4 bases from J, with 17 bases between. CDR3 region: CASSSPLGGGYEQYF. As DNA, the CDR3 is TGCGCCAGCAGCTCCCCCTTGGGGGGTGGATACGAGCAGTACTTC.